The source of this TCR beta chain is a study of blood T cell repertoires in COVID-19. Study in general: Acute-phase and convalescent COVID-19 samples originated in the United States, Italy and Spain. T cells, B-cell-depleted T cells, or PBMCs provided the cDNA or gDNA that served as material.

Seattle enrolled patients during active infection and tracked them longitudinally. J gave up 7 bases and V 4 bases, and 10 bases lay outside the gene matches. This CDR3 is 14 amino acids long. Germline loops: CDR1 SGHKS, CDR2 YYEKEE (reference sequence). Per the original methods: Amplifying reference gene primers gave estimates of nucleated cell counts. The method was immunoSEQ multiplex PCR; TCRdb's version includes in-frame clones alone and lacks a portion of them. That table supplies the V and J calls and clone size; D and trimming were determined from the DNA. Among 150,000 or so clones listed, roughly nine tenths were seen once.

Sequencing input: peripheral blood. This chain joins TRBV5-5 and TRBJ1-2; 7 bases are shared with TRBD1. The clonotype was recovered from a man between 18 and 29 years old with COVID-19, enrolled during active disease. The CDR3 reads CASSGIDRVSGYTF. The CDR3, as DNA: TGTGCCAGCAGCGGGATAGACAGGGTGTCTGGCTACACCTTC.